This record covers a single TCR beta chain. Its matching antigen is unknown. CD45RO/CCR7/CD25/CD127/CD95/CD27 staining was used to isolate CD4+ naive, central memory, regulatory and stem cell-like memory cells by sorting. Purities over 98% were achieved in all sorted populations. CDR3 length: 15 amino acids. With 3 bases removed from V and 7 bases from J, the gap between germline ends came to 19 bases. The germline V gene has CDR1 MDHEN and CDR2 SYDVKM. This sample is part of a study of beta chain features in type 1 diabetes. General study points: Moderately but significantly shorter TCRB CDR3s were found in Type 1 diabetes patients in all four CD4+ subsets.

The isolated RNA, all of it, was reverse transcribed, so expressed TCRB transcripts were what got sequenced. The assay was immunoSEQ multiplex PCR, and TCRdb's table has in-frame clones only and misses some. The data hold about 660,000 clones, with more than 12% observed a single time. This TCR came from a man younger than 30 with type 1 diabetes. This sequence joins TRBV28 and TRBJ2-7; D is possibly TRBD1 (5 bases). Sequenced: naive CD4+ T cells from blood. The CDR3 here is CASSLGDSTLREQYF. The CDR3 DNA reads as TGTGCCAGCAGTTTGGGCGACAGCACCTTACGGGAGCAGTACTTC.